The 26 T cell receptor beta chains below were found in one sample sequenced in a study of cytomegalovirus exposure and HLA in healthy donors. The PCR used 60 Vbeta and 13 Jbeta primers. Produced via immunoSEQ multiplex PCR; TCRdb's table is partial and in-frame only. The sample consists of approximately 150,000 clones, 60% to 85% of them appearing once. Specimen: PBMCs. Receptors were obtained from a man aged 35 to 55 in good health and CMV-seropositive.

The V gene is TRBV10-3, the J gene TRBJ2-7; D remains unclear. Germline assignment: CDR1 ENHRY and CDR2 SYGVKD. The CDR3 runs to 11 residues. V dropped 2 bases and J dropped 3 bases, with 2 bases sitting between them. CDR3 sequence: CAISERYEQYF. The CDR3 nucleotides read TGTGCCATCAGTGAGCGCTACGAGCAGTACTTC.

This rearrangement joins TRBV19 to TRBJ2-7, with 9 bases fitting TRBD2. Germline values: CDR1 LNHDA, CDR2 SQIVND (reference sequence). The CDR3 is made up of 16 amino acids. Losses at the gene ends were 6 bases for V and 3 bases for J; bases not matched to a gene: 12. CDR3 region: CASSQTHGSGSYEQYF. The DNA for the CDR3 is TGTGCCAGTAGCCAAACCCACGGTAGCGGGAGCTACGAGCAGTACTTC.

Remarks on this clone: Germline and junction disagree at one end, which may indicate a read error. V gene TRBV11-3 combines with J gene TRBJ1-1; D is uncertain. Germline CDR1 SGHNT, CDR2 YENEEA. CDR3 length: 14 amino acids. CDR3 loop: CASSLSGLNTEASF. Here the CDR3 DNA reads TGTGCCAGCAGCTTATCGGGTTTGAACACTGAAGCTTCCTTT. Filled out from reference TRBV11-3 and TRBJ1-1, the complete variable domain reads EAGVVQSPRYKIIEKKQPVAFWCNPISGHNTLYWYLQNLGQGPELLIRYENEEAVDDSQLPKDRFSAERLKGVDSTLKIQPAELGDSAVYLCASSLSGLNTEASFGQGTRLTVV.

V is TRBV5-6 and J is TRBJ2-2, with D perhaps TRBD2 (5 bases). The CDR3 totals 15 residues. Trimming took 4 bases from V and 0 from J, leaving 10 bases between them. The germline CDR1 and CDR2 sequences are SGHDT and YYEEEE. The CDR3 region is CASSPDLTNTGELFF. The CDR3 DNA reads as TGTGCCAGCAGCCCGGACTTAACGAACACCGGGGAGCTGTTTTTT.

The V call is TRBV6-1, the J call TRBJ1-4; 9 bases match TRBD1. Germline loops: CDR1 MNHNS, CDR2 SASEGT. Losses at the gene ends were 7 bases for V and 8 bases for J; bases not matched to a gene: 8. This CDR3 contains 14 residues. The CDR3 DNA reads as TGTGCCAGCACTGGGGGACAGGGTATAGAAAAACTGTTTTTT. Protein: CASTGGQGIEKLFF.

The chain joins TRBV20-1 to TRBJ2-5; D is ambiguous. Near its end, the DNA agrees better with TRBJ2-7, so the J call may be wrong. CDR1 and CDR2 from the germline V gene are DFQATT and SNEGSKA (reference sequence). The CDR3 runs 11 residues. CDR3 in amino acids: CSASYPYEQYF. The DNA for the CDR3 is TGCAGTGCTAGTTATCCCTACGAGCAGTACTTC.

CDR3: CSVVAGGTDTQYF. CDR3 sequence (DNA): TGCAGCGTTGTGGCAGGGGGCACAGATACGCAGTATTTT. The chain links TRBV29-1 to TRBJ2-3; TRBD1 is a possible D gene (6 bases). Trimming removed 4 bases at V and 1 base at J, with 9 bases between. Germline V gene data show CDR1 as SQVTM and CDR2 as ANQGSEA. The CDR3 length is 13 residues.

CDR3 sequence: CASSMQASSYEQYF. DNA for the CDR3: TGTGCCAGTAGTATGCAGGCAAGCTCCTACGAGCAGTACTTC. This chain links TRBV19 with TRBJ2-7; D is unresolved. V lost 3 bases and J 0 bases, leaving 9 bases between the germline ends. CDR1 and CDR2 (germline): LNHDA, SQIVND (reference sequence). CDR3 length: 14 amino acids. The whole variable domain, remainder taken from reference TRBV19 and TRBJ2-7, is DGGITQSPKYLFRKEGQNVTLSCEQNLNHDAMYWYRQDPGQGLRLIYYSQIVNDFQKGDIAEGYSVSREKKESFPLTVTSAQKNPTAFYLCASSMQASSYEQYFGPGTRLTVT.

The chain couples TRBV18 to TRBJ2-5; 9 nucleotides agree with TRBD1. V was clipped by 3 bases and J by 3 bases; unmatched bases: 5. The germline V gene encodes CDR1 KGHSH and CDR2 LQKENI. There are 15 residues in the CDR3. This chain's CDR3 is CASSPAGTGKETQYF. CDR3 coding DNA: TGTGCCAGCTCACCTGCCGGGACAGGGAAAGAGACCCAGTACTTC.

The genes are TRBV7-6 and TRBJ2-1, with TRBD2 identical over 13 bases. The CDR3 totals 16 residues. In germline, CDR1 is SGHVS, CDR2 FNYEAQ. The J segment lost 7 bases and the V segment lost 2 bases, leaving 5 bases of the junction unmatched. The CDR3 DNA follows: TGTGCCAGCAGCTTATGGACTAGCGGGAGTAGGAATGAGCAGTTCTTC. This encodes CASSLWTSGSRNEQFF.

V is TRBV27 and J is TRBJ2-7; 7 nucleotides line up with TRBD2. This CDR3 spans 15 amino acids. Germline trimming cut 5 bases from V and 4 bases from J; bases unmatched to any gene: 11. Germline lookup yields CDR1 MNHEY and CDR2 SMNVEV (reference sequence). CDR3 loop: CASSPPAGAGYEQYF. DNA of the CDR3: TGTGCCAGCAGTCCCCCTGCTGGAGCGGGGTACGAGCAGTACTTC.

The chain's CDR3 is CASSYLQGTDGYTF. CDR3 coding DNA: TGTGCCAGCAGTTACCTACAGGGAACTGATGGCTACACCTTC. The J gene is TRBJ1-2, the V gene TRBV27, with a weak D call TRBD1 (6 bases). Per germline, CDR1 MNHEY and CDR2 SMNVEV (reference sequence). V lost 4 bases, J lost 6 bases, and 15 bases lay in between. This CDR3 contains 14 residues.

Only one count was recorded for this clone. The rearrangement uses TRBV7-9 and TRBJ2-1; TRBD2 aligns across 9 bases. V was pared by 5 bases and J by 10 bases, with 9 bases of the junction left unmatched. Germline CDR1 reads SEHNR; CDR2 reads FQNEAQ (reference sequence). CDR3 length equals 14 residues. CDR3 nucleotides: TGTGCCAGCAGCCCCAGACCTAGCGGGATCGAGCAGTTCTTC. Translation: CASSPRPSGIEQFF.

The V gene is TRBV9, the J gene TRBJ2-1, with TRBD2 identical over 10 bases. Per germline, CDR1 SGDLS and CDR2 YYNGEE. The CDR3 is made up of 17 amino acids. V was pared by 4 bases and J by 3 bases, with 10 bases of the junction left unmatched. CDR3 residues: CASSPSRTSGFYNEQFF. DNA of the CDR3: TGTGCCAGCAGCCCCTCCCGGACTAGCGGCTTCTACAATGAGCAGTTCTTC.

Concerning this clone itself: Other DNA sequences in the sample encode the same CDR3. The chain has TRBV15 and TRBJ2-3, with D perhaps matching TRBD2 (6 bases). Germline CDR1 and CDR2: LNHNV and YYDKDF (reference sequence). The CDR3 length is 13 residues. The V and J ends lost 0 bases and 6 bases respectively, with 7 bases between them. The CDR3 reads CATSRDRGDTQYF. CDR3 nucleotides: TGTGCCACCAGCAGAGATCGGGGGGATACGCAGTATTTT.

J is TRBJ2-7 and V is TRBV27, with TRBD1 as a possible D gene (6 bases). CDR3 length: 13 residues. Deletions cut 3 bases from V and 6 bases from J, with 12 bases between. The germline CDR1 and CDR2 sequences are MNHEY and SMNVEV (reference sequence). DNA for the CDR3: TGTGCCAGCAGTTTGACAACAGGGCTCGAGCAGTACTTC. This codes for CASSLTTGLEQYF.

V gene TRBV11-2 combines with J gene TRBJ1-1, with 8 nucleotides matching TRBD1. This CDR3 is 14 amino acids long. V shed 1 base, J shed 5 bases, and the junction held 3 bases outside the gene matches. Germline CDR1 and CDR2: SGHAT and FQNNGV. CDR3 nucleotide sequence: TGTGCCAGCAGCTTAGGGACAGGGAGGACTGAAGCTTTCTTT. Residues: CASSLGTGRTEAFF.

The CDR3 DNA is TGCGCCAGCAGCTTTGCTAGCGGGAGGCAAGAGACCCAGTACTTC. Protein sequence: CASSFASGRQETQYF. This rearrangement joins TRBV5-1 to TRBJ2-5; TRBD2 matches at 11 bases. The germline V gene encodes CDR1 SGHRS and CDR2 YFSETQ. Losses at the gene ends were 2 bases for V and 2 bases for J; bases not matched to a gene: 2. The CDR3 spans 15 residues.

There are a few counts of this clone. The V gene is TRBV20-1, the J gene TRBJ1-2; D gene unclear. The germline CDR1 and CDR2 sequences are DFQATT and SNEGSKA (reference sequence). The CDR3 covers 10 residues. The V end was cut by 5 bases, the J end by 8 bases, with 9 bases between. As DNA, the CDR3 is TGCAGTGCTTCTGACGGGGGCTACACCTTC. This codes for CSASDGGYTF.

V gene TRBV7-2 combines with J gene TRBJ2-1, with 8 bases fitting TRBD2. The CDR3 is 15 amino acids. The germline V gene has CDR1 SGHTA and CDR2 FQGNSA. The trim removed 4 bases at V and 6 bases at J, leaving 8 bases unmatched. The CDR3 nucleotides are TGTGCCAGCAGCTCAGCGGGAGCAAAAGGCAATGAGCAGTTCTTC. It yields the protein CASSSAGAKGNEQFF.

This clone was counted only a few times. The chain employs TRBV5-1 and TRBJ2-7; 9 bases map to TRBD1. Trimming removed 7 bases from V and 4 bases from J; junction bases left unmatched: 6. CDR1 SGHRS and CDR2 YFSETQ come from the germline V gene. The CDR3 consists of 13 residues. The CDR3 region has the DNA TGCGCCAGCCCGACAGGGGGGGGATACGAGCAGTACTTC. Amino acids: CASPTGGGYEQYF.

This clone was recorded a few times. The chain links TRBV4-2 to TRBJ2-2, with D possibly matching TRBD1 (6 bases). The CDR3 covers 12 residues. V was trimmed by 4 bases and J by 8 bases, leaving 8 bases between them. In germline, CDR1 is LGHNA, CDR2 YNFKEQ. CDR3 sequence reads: CASSPDRGELFF. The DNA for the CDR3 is TGTGCCAGCAGCCCTGACAGGGGGGAGCTGTTTTTT.

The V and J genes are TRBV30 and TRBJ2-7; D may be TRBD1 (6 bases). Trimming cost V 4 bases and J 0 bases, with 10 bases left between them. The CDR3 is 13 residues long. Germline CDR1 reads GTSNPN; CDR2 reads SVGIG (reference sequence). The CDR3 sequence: CAWTRDNSYEQYF. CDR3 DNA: TGTGCCTGGACCCGGGACAACTCCTACGAGCAGTACTTC.

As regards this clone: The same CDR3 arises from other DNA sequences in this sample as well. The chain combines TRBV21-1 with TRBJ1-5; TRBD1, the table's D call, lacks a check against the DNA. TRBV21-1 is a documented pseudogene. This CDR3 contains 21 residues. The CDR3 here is CASSKANGVRDRLYSNQPQHF. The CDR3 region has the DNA TGTGCCAGTAGCAAAGCGAATGGGGTCCGGGACAGACTTTATAGCAATCAGCCCCAGCATTTT.

The DNA of the CDR3 is TGTGCCAGCAGCTTATCAGGGGACACAGATACGCAGTATTTT. Encoded protein: CASSLSGDTDTQYF. The rearrangement uses TRBV7-6 and TRBJ2-3, with D perhaps matching TRBD1 (6 bases). The CDR3 has 14 amino acids. CDR1 is SGHVS and CDR2 is FNYEAQ in the germline V gene. Trimming removed 2 bases from V and 2 bases from J, with 8 bases in between.

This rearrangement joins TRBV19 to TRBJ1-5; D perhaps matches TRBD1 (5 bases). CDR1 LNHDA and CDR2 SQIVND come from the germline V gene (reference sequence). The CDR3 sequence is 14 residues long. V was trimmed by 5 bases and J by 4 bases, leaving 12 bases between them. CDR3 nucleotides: TGTGCCAGTAGTTTCCAGGGTGGGAATCAGCCCCAGCATTTT. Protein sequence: CASSFQGGNQPQHF.